This T cell receptor beta chain is from a study of tumor and adjacent non-tumor tissue in lung cancer (dated 2018 in TCRdb). Describing the broader study: By cancer type, the cohort comprised approximately twelve adenocarcinoma patients, a couple of squamous cell carcinoma patients and 1 small cell lung cancer patient. Approximately 31 paired specimens, one tumor and one normal lung sample per patient, were profiled by TCRbeta CDR3 sequencing. Bulk TCRbeta repertoires were compared between lung tumor tissue and matched distant non-tumor lung tissue obtained from fewer than 16 lung cancer patients. Sequencing generated a total of 120 million or so productive TCRbeta reads, averaging around 4.2 million reads per sample. The approximately 15 patients were aged roughly 31 to 80 years, included about ten men and 5 women, and had TNM stage I to III disease. Beyond this particular receptor, the publication reports: The cohort had only about 16 patients, and the authors noted that larger samples and more detailed clinical data are needed. TCR diversity (inverse Simpson) was significantly higher in tumor than in normal lung tissue (roughly 390 vs 170, P = 0.0075, Mann-Whitney U test). TCR diversity was significantly higher in younger patients, and higher tumor TCR diversity was associated with shorter overall and disease-free survival. Neither the sequencing platform nor unique molecular identifiers are named or mentioned anywhere in the methods. Because peripheral blood was not sequenced, the blood TCRbeta repertoires of the lung cancer patients in the study went unexamined. The top 100 clones accounted for a significantly larger cumulative portion of the repertoire in normal lung than in tumor tissue.

RNA was isolated from bulk unsorted tissue, and RNA quality was assessed with a NanoDrop ND-1000 and an Agilent 2100. Donors were newly diagnosed lung cancer patients admitted for thoracic surgery in China between August and November 2014, without prior chemotherapy. The study excluded patients who had received radiotherapy or chemotherapy before or who had another cancer at the same time. Surgical tissue pieces of about 1-2.1 cm3 were preserved in RNAlater solution and were kept at -80 degrees C until use. Of note for this clonotype: Its antigen remains undetermined. A clone one base away is much larger, so this may be a read error.

Library preparation used multiplex PCR. The reads were generated on an Illumina HiSeq 2500. Following protocols modified from ARM-PCR, the researchers constructed TCRbeta libraries through three rounds of nested PCR with primers (Table S4). PCR products of 200-500 bp were gel-excised and purified with the QIAquick gel extraction kit before sequencing. On the study's bioinformatics: Reads were cleaned with Trimmomatic, merged with FLASH into complete CDR3 sequences, and assigned to V(D)J germline segments with MiTCR. VDJtools was used to compute clonal diversity as the inverse Simpson's index. Productive reads were defined as in-frame sequences without a premature stop codon. The public reads were reanalyzed by TCRdb: fastp trimming at Q25, MiXCR alignment, in-frame beta chains only. When rows share a CDR3 protein, they turn into one entry using the most common DNA and genes. Here the V and J calls rest on TCRdb's processing, not on the authors' analysis. The sample includes roughly 120,000 distinct CDR3 sequences, with more than 70% observed a single time. The ten largest account for about 40% of the sample.

The clonotype originates from a woman in her fifties or sixties with non-small cell lung cancer. Sequenced sample: lung tumor tissue.

CDR3 region: CTSSLPRGQHLNEQFF. The nucleotides are TGTACCAGCAGCCTTCCCCGGGGACAACATTTAAATGAGCAGTTCTTC. The chain couples TRBV13 to TRBJ2-1, and perhaps TRBD1 as D gene, on 6 matching bases. CDR1 and CDR2, looked up from the germline V gene (reference sequence), are PRHDT and FYEKMQ. The CDR3 holds 16 amino acids from the cysteine to the phenylalanine. The DNA shown is the 48-base CDR3, in frame from base 1.